A single TCR beta chain is shown here with its context. Antigen: not known. The record originates from a study of blood T cells in healthy people across ages. Study in general: The template switching approach captured approximately one barcoded beta molecule for every two T cells. Study-wide results and limits: As age increased, TCR beta diversity per million T cells fell in a roughly linear fashion.

Germline assignment: CDR1 SEHNR and CDR2 FQNEAQ (reference sequence). The V gene lost 5 bases and the J gene lost 6 bases, with 12 bases spanning the gap. The CDR3 covers 13 residues. Primers used in a second PCR of about 7 to 11 cycles were a sample-barcoded 5' primer and a J-beta primer mix. Using its own MiXCR run on the 5' RACE reads, TCRdb lists one record per CDR3 protein. The sample shows about 810,000 distinct CDR3 sequences, around 34% of them seen only once. The chain is built from TRBV7-9 and TRBJ2-3; D gene uncertain. The TCR was taken from a man aged 18 to 30 in good health. The sample taken for sequencing was blood. CDR3 sequence reads: CASSPYSRDTQYF. The CDR3 region has the DNA TGTGCCAGCAGCCCTTACAGTCGGGATACGCAGTATTTT.